Listed below are T cell receptor beta chains from one sample, sequenced in a study of CD8 T cells in Susac syndrome. MiXCR, applied by TCRdb to the immunoSEQ multiplex PCR reads, yields one record per CDR3 protein. The sample lists around 130,000 distinct CDR3 sequences, around 80% seen once, with 0.45% to 0.6% in the top ten. Sequenced input: CD8+ T cells from PBMCs. These receptors all stem from a human donor with multiple sclerosis. CDR3s include the opening cysteine and the closing phenylalanine or tryptophan. The D gene is left open where the match is weak. The size of a clone is reported for some rows only, either as once, few or many, or as a class for expanded clones.

cdr3_aa: CASSSGTSPTDTQYF; cdr3_nt: TGTGCCAGCAGCTCGGGCACTAGCCCCACAGATACGCAGTATTTT; v_call: TRBV7-9; j_call: TRBJ2-3; clone_size: NA; d_call: NA
cdr3_aa: CASSHRPGDNEKLFF; cdr3_nt: TGCGCCAGCAGCCACCGTCCGGGAGATAATGAAAAACTGTTTTTT; v_call: TRBV4-1; j_call: TRBJ1-4; clone_size: NA; d_call: NA
cdr3_aa: CASSPTTGGRINYGYTF; cdr3_nt: TGTGCCAGCAGTCCGACGACAGGGGGCAGAATTAACTATGGCTACACCTTC; v_call: TRBV28; j_call: TRBJ1-2; clone_size: NA; d_call: TRBD1
cdr3_aa: CASILVHSPLHF; cdr3_nt: TGTGCCAGCATTCTAGTTCATTCACCCCTCCACTTT; v_call: TRBV6-1; j_call: TRBJ1-6; clone_size: NA; d_call: NA
cdr3_aa: CASSFTNRGLEAFF; cdr3_nt: TGTGCCAGCAGCTTCACAAACAGGGGGCTTGAAGCTTTCTTT; v_call: TRBV7-8; j_call: TRBJ1-1; clone_size: few; d_call: TRBD1
cdr3_aa: CASSSVISGEAFF; cdr3_nt: TGTGCCAGCAGCTCAGTGATTAGCGGTGAGGCTTTCTTT; v_call: TRBV7-9; j_call: TRBJ1-1; clone_size: NA; d_call: NA
cdr3_aa: CASTDRGTDTQYF; cdr3_nt: TGTGCCAGCACCGACAGGGGAACAGATACGCAGTATTTT; v_call: TRBV12-3/TRBV12-4; j_call: TRBJ2-3; clone_size: once; d_call: TRBD1
cdr3_aa: CASSLGDGDAYGYTF; cdr3_nt: TGTGCCAGCAGCTTAGGGGACGGCGATGCCTATGGCTACACCTTC; v_call: TRBV11-2; j_call: TRBJ1-2; clone_size: NA; d_call: NA
cdr3_aa: CASSSIGTDEKLFF; cdr3_nt: TGTGCCAGCAGTTCTATTGGGACAGATGAAAAACTGTTTTTT; v_call: TRBV27; j_call: TRBJ1-4; clone_size: NA; d_call: TRBD1
cdr3_aa: CASSYRGTAGSYNEQFF; cdr3_nt: TGTGCCAGTAGTTACAGAGGGACCGCCGGCTCCTACAATGAGCAGTTCTTC; v_call: TRBV19; j_call: TRBJ2-1; clone_size: NA; d_call: NA
cdr3_aa: CSASEVNQPQHF; cdr3_nt: TGCAGTGCTAGTGAGGTGAATCAGCCCCAGCATTTT; v_call: TRBV20-1; j_call: TRBJ1-5; clone_size: NA; d_call: NA
cdr3_aa: CASSLGQGAYTEAFF; cdr3_nt: TGTGCCAGCAGCTTAGGGCAGGGGGCCTACACTGAAGCTTTCTTT; v_call: TRBV7-9; j_call: TRBJ1-1; clone_size: NA; d_call: TRBD1
cdr3_aa: CASSPYVMSYGYTF; cdr3_nt: TGCGCCAGCAGCCCCTATGTGATGAGCTATGGCTACACCTTC; v_call: TRBV4-1; j_call: TRBJ1-2; clone_size: NA; d_call: NA
cdr3_aa: CASSIGQGSYNEQFF; cdr3_nt: TGTGCCAGTAGTATAGGACAGGGCTCCTACAATGAGCAGTTCTTC; v_call: TRBV19; j_call: TRBJ2-1; clone_size: NA; d_call: TRBD1
cdr3_aa: CASSSPWGGNNEQFF; cdr3_nt: TGTGCCAGCAGCTCACCCTGGGGCGGAAACAATGAGCAGTTCTTC; v_call: TRBV7-9; j_call: TRBJ2-1; clone_size: NA; d_call: NA
cdr3_aa: CASRGQGNYGYTF; cdr3_nt: TGTGCCAGCAGGGGCCAGGGAAACTATGGCTACACCTTC; v_call: TRBV6-1; j_call: TRBJ1-2; clone_size: NA; d_call: NA
cdr3_aa: CASSSTVFSGANVLTF; cdr3_nt: TGTGCCAGCAGTTCTACCGTGTTCTCTGGGGCCAACGTCCTGACTTTC; v_call: TRBV12-3/TRBV12-4; j_call: TRBJ2-6; clone_size: NA; d_call: NA
cdr3_aa: CASSRSGGLEQFF; cdr3_nt: TGTGCCAGTAGTAGAAGCGGGGGACTTGAGCAGTTCTTC; v_call: TRBV19; j_call: TRBJ2-1; clone_size: NA; d_call: TRBD2
cdr3_aa: CASRATSVIAPYNEQFF; cdr3_nt: TGTGCCAGCAGGGCGACTAGCGTAATAGCCCCCTACAATGAGCAGTTCTTC; v_call: TRBV7-9; j_call: TRBJ2-1; clone_size: NA; d_call: TRBD2
cdr3_aa: CASSVAGQTTDTQYF; cdr3_nt: TGTGCCAGCAGCGTAGCGGGACAAACCACAGATACGCAGTATTTT; v_call: TRBV9; j_call: TRBJ2-3; clone_size: NA; d_call: NA
cdr3_aa: CATIPAAADSPLHF; cdr3_nt: TGTGCCACAATCCCGGCAGCCGCGGATTCACCCCTCCACTTT; v_call: TRBV2; j_call: TRBJ1-6; clone_size: few; d_call: NA
cdr3_aa: CASSAFETGLDEQFF; cdr3_nt: TGTGCTAGCAGCGCTTTTGAGACAGGGTTAGATGAGCAGTTCTTC; v_call: TRBV7-7; j_call: TRBJ2-1; clone_size: NA; d_call: TRBD1
cdr3_aa: CASSFFDSYGYTF; cdr3_nt: TGTGCCAGCAGCTTTTTCGACAGTTATGGCTACACCTTC; v_call: TRBV7-9; j_call: TRBJ1-2; clone_size: NA; d_call: NA
cdr3_aa: CASSPRDRGANSPLHF; cdr3_nt: TGTGCCAGCAGCCCGCGGGACAGGGGCGCGAATTCACCCCTCCACTTT; v_call: TRBV5-4; j_call: TRBJ1-6; clone_size: NA; d_call: TRBD1
cdr3_aa: CATSDSRGRTQETQYF; cdr3_nt: TGTGCCACCAGTGATTCCCGGGGACGTACCCAAGAGACCCAGTACTTC; v_call: TRBV24-1; j_call: TRBJ2-5; clone_size: NA; d_call: NA
cdr3_aa: CASTSYGTEAFF; cdr3_nt: TGTGCCAGCACGTCCTACGGCACTGAAGCTTTCTTT; v_call: TRBV11-2; j_call: TRBJ1-1; clone_size: many; d_call: NA
cdr3_aa: CASSPFLGLAFTGELFF; cdr3_nt: TGTGCCAGCAGCCCCTTCTTGGGACTAGCCTTCACCGGGGAGCTGTTTTTT; v_call: TRBV9; j_call: TRBJ2-2; clone_size: NA; d_call: TRBD2
cdr3_aa: CASSLRGLKYEQYF; cdr3_nt: TGTGCCAGCAGTTTAAGGGGCCTCAAGTACGAGCAGTACTTC; v_call: TRBV12-3/TRBV12-4; j_call: TRBJ2-7; clone_size: NA; d_call: NA
cdr3_aa: CASSELRQGPVGNQPQHF; cdr3_nt: TGTGCCAGCAGTGAACTGAGACAGGGCCCCGTCGGTAATCAGCCCCAGCATTTT; v_call: TRBV6-1; j_call: TRBJ1-5; clone_size: NA; d_call: TRBD1
cdr3_aa: CASTSRTSGMEQFF; cdr3_nt: TGTGCCAGCACCTCACGGACTAGCGGCATGGAGCAGTTCTTC; v_call: TRBV27; j_call: TRBJ2-1; clone_size: NA; d_call: TRBD2
cdr3_aa: CSVKGEDYGYTF; cdr3_nt: TGCAGCGTTAAGGGGGAGGACTATGGCTACACCTTC; v_call: TRBV29-1; j_call: TRBJ1-2; clone_size: NA; d_call: NA
cdr3_aa: CASSSPGAGANVLTF; cdr3_nt: TGTGCCAGCAGTTCACCCGGGGCTGGGGCCAACGTCCTGACTTTC; v_call: TRBV27; j_call: TRBJ2-6; clone_size: NA; d_call: NA
cdr3_aa: CASSWNDRDRELNGYTF; cdr3_nt: TGTGCCAGCAGCTGGAATGACCGGGACAGGGAATTAAACGGCTACACCTTC; v_call: TRBV5-6; j_call: TRBJ1-2; clone_size: NA; d_call: TRBD1
cdr3_aa: CASSQGFSGVNNEQFF; cdr3_nt: TGTGCCAGCAGCCAAGGTTTTAGCGGGGTTAACAATGAGCAGTTCTTC; v_call: TRBV14; j_call: TRBJ2-1; clone_size: NA; d_call: TRBD2
cdr3_aa: CASSPRTFLTDTQYF; cdr3_nt: TGTGCCAGCAGCCCGCGGACTTTTCTCACAGATACGCAGTATTTT; v_call: TRBV11-2; j_call: TRBJ2-3; clone_size: NA; d_call: NA
cdr3_aa: CASSFSGLAEETQYF; cdr3_nt: TGCGCCAGCAGCTTCTCAGGACTAGCGGAAGAGACCCAGTACTTC; v_call: TRBV4-1; j_call: TRBJ2-5; clone_size: NA; d_call: TRBD2
cdr3_aa: CASSGNTEAFF; cdr3_nt: TGTGCCAGCAGTGGCAACACTGAAGCTTTCTTT; v_call: TRBV27; j_call: TRBJ1-1; clone_size: NA; d_call: NA